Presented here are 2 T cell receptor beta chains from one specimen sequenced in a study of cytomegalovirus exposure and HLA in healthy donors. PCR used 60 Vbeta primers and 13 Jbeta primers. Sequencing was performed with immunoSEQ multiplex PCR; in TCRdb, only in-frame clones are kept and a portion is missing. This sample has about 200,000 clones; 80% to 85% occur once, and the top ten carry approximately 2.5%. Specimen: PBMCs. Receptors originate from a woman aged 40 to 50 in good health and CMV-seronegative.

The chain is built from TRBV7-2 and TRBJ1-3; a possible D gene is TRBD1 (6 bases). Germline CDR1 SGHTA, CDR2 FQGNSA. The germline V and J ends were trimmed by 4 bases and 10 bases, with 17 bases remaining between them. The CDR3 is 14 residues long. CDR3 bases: TGTGCCAGCAGCTCTAGACAGGACTTGGGGACCATATATTTT. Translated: CASSSRQDLGTIYF.

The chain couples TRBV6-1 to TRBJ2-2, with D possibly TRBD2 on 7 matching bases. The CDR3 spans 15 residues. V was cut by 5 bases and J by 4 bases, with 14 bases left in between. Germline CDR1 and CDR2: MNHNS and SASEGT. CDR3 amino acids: CASSLGGAGTGELFF. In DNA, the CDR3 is TGTGCCAGCAGTTTGGGGGGGGCGGGCACCGGGGAGCTGTTTTTT.